A single sample gave rise to the 4 T cell receptor beta chains below, sequenced in a study of cytomegalovirus exposure and HLA in healthy donors. The data were produced by immunoSEQ multiplex PCR, yet TCRdb's version contains in-frame clones alone and is incomplete. Of some 150,000 clones in the sample, 90% to 95% were seen once. The sequencing input was PBMCs. Receptors were obtained from a man between 18 and 35 years old in good health and CMV-seronegative.

This chain links TRBV18 with TRBJ2-5; 9 nucleotides match TRBD1. The CDR3 runs to 15 residues. With V trimmed by 2 bases and J by 5 bases, 6 bases remained unmatched. CDR1 KGHSH and CDR2 LQKENI come from the germline V gene. The CDR3 DNA is TGTGCCAGCTCACCAGGACAGGGGATAGTCGAGACCCAGTACTTC. It encodes CASSPGQGIVETQYF.

The rearrangement joins TRBV5-6 to TRBJ2-1; 7 bases are a match to TRBD2. Germline V lookup: CDR1 SGHDT, CDR2 YYEEEE. This CDR3 has 14 amino acids. The trim removed 0 bases at V and 6 bases at J, leaving 3 bases unmatched. This chain's CDR3 is CASSLVLAVNEQFF. CDR3 in DNA: TGTGCCAGCAGCTTGGTTCTAGCGGTCAATGAGCAGTTCTTC.

This chain joins TRBV7-9 and TRBJ2-2; TRBD2 might be the D (6 bases). The CDR3 consists of 17 residues. Per the germline V gene, CDR1 is SEHNR and CDR2 is FQNEAQ (reference sequence). V was pared by 3 bases and J by 4 bases, with 18 bases between. The CDR3 nucleotides are TGTGCCAGCAGCTTCGTTGGACCGCGGGGATCCACCGGGGAGCTGTTTTTT. Its protein is CASSFVGPRGSTGELFF.

The chain is built from TRBV5-4 and TRBJ2-7, with 12 bases aligning to TRBD2. Trimming removed 3 bases from V and 3 bases from J; junction bases left unmatched: 10. The CDR3 consists of 17 residues. Germline V gives CDR1 SGHNT, CDR2 YYREEE (reference sequence). The CDR3 is CASSSGLAGPVGYEQYV. CDR3 nucleotide sequence: TGTGCCAGCAGCTCCGGACTAGCGGGACCAGTCGGCTACGAGCAGTACGTC.